The clone carrying this T cell receptor beta chain was recorded many times. No antigen is known for it. This sample was included in a study of response to subunit inactivated influenza vaccine. Study-level findings and limits: Every seasonal influenza vaccination brings in few new T cells, the authors suggested.

TCRdb re-called the RT-PCR reads with MiXCR, one entry per CDR3 protein. The data contain around 710,000 distinct CDR3 sequences, approximately 15% of them singletons. Per the germline V gene, CDR1 is WNHNN and CDR2 is SYGVQD (reference sequence). The CDR3 runs 12 residues. The V end lost 3 bases, the J end lost 10 bases, and 10 bases lay between the germline ends. This chain uses TRBV10-1 with TRBJ2-1; the D gene is possibly TRBD2 (5 bases). Material: PBMCs from blood, obtained approximately 15 days before vaccination. The TCR comes from a man aged 45-65 years who received an inactivated influenza vaccine. The DNA of the CDR3 is TGCGCCAGCAGTGAAACCCCGGGAGAGCAGTTCTTC. This sequence encodes CASSETPGEQFF.